This T cell receptor (beta chain) originates from a study of blood T cell repertoires in COVID-19. As for the study in general: Specimens from acute and convalescent COVID-19 originated in the United States, Italy and Spain.

Profiled with immunoSEQ multiplex PCR; TCRdb holds only in-frame clones, not every one. Found here are approximately 180,000 clones, approximately 92% of them singletons; the top ten hold under 3%. Germline V CDR1 and CDR2: SGHKS, YYEKEE (reference sequence). This CDR3 has 15 residues. J was trimmed by 6 bases and V by 4 bases; bases with no gene match: 11. This TCR was sampled from a woman aged 35 to 49 with acute COVID-19. The material sequenced was PBMCs or T cells enriched from blood (not recorded which). This chain links TRBV5-5 with TRBJ2-7, with 9 bases lining up with TRBD2. CDR3 sequence (DNA): TGTGCCAGCAGCCCCCAAGGTTTAGCGGGAGCCGAGCAGTACTTC. This gives the protein CASSPQGLAGAEQYF. Using reference TRBV5-5 and TRBJ2-7 for the parts outside the CDR3, the full variable domain is DAGVTQSPTHLIKTRGQQVTLRCSPISGHKSVSWYQQVLGQGPQFIFQYYEKEERGRGNFPDRFSARQFPNYSSELNVNALLLGDSALYLCASSPQGLAGAEQYFGPGTRLTVT.